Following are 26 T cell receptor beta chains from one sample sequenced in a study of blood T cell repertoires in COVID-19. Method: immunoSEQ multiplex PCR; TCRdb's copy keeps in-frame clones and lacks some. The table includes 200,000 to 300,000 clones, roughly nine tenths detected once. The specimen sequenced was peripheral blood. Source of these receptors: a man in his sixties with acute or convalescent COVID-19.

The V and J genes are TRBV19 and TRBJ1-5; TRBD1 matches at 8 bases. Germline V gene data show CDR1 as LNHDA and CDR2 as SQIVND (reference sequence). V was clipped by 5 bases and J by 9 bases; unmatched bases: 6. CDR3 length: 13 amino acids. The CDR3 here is CASSSQGVTPQHF. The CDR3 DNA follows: TGTGCCAGTAGTTCACAGGGGGTGACGCCCCAGCATTTT. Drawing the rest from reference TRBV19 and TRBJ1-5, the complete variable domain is DGGITQSPKYLFRKEGQNVTLSCEQNLNHDAMYWYRQDPGQGLRLIYYSQIVNDFQKGDIAEGYSVSREKKESFPLTVTSAQKNPTAFYLCASSSQGVTPQHFGDGTRLSIL.

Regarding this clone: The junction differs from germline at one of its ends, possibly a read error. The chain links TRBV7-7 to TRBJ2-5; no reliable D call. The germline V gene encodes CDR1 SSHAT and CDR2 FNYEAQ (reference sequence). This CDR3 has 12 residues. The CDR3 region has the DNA TGTGCTAGCAGCCCCACGAGGGAGACCCAGTACTTC. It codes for CASSPTRETQYF. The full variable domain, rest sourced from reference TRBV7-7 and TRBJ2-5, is GAGVSQSPRYKVTKRGQDVTLRCDPISSHATLYWYQQALGQGPEFLTYFNYEAQPDKSGLPSDRFSAERPEGSISTLTIQRTEQRDSAMYRCASSPTRETQYFGPGTRLLVL.

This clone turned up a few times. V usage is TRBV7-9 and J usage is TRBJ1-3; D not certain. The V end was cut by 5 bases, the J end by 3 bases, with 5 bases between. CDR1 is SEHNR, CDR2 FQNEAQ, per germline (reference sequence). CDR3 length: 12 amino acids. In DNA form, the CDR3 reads TGTGCCAGCAGCCTCAGTGGAAACACCATATATTTT. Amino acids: CASSLSGNTIYF.

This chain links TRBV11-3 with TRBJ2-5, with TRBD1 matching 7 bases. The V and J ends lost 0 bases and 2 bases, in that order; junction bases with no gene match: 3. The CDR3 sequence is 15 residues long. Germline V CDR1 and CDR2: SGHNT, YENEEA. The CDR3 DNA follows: TGTGCCAGCAGCTTAGATAGGGGGCGGCAAGAGACCCAGTACTTC. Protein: CASSLDRGRQETQYF.

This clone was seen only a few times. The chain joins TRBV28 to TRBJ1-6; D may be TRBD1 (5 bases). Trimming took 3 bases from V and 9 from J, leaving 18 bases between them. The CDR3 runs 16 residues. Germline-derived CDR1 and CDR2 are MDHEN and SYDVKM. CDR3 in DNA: TGTGCCAGCAGTTTTATTCCTGACAGTTTGAGTTCACCCCTCCACTTT. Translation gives CASSFIPDSLSSPLHF.

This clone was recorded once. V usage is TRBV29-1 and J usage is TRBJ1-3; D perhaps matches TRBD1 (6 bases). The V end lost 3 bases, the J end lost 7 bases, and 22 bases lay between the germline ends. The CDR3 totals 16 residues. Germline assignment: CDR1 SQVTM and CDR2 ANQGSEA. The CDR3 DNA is TGCAGCGTTGAGTCCGGCTCGGGGGGGCTGGATAACACCATATATTTT. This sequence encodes CSVESGSGGLDNTIYF. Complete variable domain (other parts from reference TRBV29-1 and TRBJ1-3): SAVISQKPSRDICQRGTSLTIQCQVDSQVTMMFWYRQQPGQSLTLIATANQGSEATYESGFVIDKFPISRPNLTFSTLTVSNMSPEDSSIYLCSVESGSGGLDNTIYFGEGSWLTVV.

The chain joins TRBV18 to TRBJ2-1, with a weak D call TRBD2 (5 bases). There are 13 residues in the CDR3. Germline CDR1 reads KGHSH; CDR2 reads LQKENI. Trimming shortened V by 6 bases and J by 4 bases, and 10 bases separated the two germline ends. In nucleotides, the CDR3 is TGTGCCAGCTCGCCCCCGGGGTACAATGAGCAGTTCTTC. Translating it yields CASSPPGYNEQFF.

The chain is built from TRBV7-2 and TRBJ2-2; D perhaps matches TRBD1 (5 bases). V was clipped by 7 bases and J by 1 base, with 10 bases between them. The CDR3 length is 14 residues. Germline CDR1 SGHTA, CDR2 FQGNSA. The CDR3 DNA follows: TGTGCCAGCACCGCAGGGATGAACACCGGGGAGCTGTTTTTT. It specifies CASTAGMNTGELFF.

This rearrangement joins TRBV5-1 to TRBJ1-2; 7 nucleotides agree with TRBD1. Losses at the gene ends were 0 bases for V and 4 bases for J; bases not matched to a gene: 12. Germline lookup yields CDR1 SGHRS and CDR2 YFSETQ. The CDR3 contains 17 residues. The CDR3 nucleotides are TGCGCCAGCAGCTTGGAACCTTCTGGGACAGACGGCTATGGCTACACCTTC. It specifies CASSLEPSGTDGYGYTF. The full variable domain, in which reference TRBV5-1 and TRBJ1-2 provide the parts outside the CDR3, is KAGVTQTPRYLIKTRGQQVTLSCSPISGHRSVSWYQQTPGQGLQFLFEYFSETQRNKGNFPGRFSGRQFSNSRSEMNVSTLELGDSALYLCASSLEPSGTDGYGYTFGSGTRLTVV.

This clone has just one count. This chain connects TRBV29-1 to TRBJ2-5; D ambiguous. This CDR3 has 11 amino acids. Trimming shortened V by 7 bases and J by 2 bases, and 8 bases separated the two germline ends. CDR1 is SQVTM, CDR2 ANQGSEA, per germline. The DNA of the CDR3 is TGCAGCGAAGTGGAGCAAGAGACCCAGTACTTC. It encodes CSEVEQETQYF.

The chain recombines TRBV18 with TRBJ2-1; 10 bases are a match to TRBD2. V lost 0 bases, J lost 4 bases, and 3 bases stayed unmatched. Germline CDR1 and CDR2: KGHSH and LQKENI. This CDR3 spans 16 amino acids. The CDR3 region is CASSPPGLALYNEQFF. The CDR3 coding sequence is TGTGCCAGCTCACCACCGGGACTAGCGCTATACAATGAGCAGTTCTTC.

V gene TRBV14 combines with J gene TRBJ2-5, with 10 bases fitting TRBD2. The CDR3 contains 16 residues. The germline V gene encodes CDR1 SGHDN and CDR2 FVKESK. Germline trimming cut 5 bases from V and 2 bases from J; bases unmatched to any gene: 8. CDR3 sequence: CASSFWTSGKQETQYF. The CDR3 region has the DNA TGTGCCAGCAGCTTCTGGACTAGCGGCAAACAAGAGACCCAGTACTTC.

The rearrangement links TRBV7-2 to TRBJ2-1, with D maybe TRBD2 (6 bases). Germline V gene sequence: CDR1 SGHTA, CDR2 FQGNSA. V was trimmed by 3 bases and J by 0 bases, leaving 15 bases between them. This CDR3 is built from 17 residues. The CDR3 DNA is TGTGCCAGCAGCTTCTCTAGCGTAACCCTCTCCTACAATGAGCAGTTCTTC. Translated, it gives CASSFSSVTLSYNEQFF.

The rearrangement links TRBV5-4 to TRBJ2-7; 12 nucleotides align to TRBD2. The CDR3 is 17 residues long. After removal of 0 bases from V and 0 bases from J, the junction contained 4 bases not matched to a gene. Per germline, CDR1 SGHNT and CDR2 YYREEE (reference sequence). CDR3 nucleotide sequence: TGTGCCAGCAGCTTGGCGGGGACTAGCGGGCCCTCCTACGAGCAGTACTTC. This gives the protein CASSLAGTSGPSYEQYF.

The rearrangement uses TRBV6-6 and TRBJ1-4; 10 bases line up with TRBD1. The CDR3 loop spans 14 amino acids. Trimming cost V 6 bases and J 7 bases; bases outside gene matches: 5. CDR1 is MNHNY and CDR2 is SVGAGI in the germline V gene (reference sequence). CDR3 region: CASSGGQGGEKLFF. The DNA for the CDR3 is TGTGCCAGCAGCGGCGGACAGGGGGGTGAAAAACTGTTTTTT.

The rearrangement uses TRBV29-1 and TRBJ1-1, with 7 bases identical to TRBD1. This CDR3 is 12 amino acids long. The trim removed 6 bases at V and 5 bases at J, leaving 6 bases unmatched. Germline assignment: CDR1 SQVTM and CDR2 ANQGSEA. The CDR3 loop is CSVATGDTEAFF. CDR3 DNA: TGCAGCGTAGCTACAGGGGATACTGAAGCTTTCTTT.

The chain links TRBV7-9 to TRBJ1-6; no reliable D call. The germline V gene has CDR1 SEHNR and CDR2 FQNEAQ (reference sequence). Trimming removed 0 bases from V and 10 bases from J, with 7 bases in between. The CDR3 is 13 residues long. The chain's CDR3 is CASSLARGSPLHF. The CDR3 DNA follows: TGTGCCAGCAGCTTAGCGCGAGGGTCACCCCTCCACTTT.

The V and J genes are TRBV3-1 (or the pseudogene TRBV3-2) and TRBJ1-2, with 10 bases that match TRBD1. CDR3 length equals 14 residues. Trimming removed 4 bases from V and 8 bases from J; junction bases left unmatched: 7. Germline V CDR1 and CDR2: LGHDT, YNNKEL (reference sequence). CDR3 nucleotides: TGTGCCAGCAGCCCCTCGGGACAGGGGAGCGGCTACACCTTC. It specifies CASSPSGQGSGYTF.

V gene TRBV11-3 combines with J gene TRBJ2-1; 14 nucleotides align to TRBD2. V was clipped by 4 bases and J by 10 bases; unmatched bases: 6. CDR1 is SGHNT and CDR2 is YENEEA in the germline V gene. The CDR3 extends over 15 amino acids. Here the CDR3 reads CASSYGTSGSREQFF. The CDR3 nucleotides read TGTGCCAGCAGCTACGGGACTAGCGGGAGTAGGGAGCAGTTCTTC.

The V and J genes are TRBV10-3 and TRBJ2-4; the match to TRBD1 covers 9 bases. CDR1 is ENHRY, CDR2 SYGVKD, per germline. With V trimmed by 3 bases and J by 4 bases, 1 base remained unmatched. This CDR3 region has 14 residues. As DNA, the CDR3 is TGTGCCATCAGTGACGACAGGGGGAAAAACATTCAGTACTTC. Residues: CAISDDRGKNIQYF.

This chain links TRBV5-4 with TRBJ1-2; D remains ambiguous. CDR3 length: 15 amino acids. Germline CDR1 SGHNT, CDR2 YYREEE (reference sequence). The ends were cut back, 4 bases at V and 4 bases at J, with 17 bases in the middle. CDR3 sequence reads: CASSTPGREGYGYTF. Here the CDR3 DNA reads TGTGCCAGCAGCACCCCGGGGAGGGAGGGCTATGGCTACACCTTC. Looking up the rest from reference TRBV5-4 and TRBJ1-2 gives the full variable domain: ETGVTQSPTHLIKTRGQQVTLRCSSQSGHNTVSWYQQALGQGPQFIFQYYREEENGRGNFPPRFSGLQFPNYSSELNVNALELDDSALYLCASSTPGREGYGYTFGSGTRLTVV.

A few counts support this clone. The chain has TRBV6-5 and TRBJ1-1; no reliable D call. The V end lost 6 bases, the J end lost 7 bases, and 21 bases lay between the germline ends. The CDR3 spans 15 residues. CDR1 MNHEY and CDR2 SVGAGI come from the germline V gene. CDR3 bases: TGTGCCAGCAGCCGGGGTGATGGGTCCCTTTATGAAGCTTTCTTT. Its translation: CASSRGDGSLYEAFF.

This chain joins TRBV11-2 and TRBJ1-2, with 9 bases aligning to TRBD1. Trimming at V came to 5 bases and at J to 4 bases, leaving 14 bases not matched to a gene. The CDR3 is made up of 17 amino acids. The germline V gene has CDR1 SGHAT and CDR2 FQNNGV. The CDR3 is CASSTIRGTGLSYGYTF. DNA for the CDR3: TGTGCCAGCAGCACCATCAGAGGGACAGGGCTCAGCTATGGCTACACCTTC.

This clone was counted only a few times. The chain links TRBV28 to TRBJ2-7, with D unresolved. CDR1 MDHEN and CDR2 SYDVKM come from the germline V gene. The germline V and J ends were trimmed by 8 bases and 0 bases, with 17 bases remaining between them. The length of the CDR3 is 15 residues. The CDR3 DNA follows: TGTGCCAGCGCTCCGGTAGTCCGGAGCTCCTACGAGCAGTACTTC. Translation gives CASAPVVRSSYEQYF.

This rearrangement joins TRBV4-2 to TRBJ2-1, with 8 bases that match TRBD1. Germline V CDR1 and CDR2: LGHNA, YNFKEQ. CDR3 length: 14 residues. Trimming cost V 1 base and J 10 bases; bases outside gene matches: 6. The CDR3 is CASSQGDRGNEQFF. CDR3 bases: TGTGCCAGCAGCCAAGGCGACAGGGGTAACGAGCAGTTCTTC.

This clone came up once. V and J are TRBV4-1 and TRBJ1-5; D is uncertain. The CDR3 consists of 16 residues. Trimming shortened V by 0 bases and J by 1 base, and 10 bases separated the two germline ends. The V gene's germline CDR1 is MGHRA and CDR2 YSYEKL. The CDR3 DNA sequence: TGCGCCAGCAGCCAAGATATTGTGGGCAGCAATCAGCCCCAGCATTTT. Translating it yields CASSQDIVGSNQPQHF.